What follows are 25 T cell receptor beta chains derived from one specimen sequenced in a study of beta chain features in type 1 diabetes. Overall study results and limits: Type 1 diabetes patients showed a moderate but significant shortening of TCRB CDR3s in all four CD4+ subsets.

The study reverse transcribed the entire isolated RNA, so it sequenced expressed TCRB transcripts. The assay was immunoSEQ multiplex PCR, and TCRdb's table has in-frame clones only and misses some. The data hold about 660,000 clones, with more than 13% observed a single time. For these receptors, no antigen is known. Specimen: naive CD4+ T cells from blood. These TCRs come from a man between 18 and 29 years old with type 1 diabetes.

J is TRBJ1-2 and V is TRBV25-1, with D unresolved. Trimming cost V 2 bases and J 2 bases, with 9 bases left between them. Germline loops: CDR1 MGHDK, CDR2 SYGVNS. The CDR3 is 14 residues long. CDR3 sequence: CASSEGSGNYGYTF. CDR3 DNA sequence: TGTGCCAGCAGTGAAGGAAGCGGGAACTATGGCTACACCTTC.

This chain links TRBV7-3 with TRBJ1-2; no reliable D call. The V gene's germline CDR1 is SGHTA and CDR2 FQGTGA. The ends were cut back, 2 bases at V and 2 bases at J, with 12 bases in the middle. This CDR3 spans 15 amino acids. The CDR3 nucleotides read TGTGCCAGCAGCTTATCTGTGACGGAGAACTATGGCTACACCTTC. This encodes CASSLSVTENYGYTF. Together with reference TRBV7-3 and TRBJ1-2, the CDR3 gives the full variable domain: GAGVSQTPSNKVTEKGKYVELRCDPISGHTALYWYRQSLGQGPEFLIYFQGTGAADDSGLPNDRFFAVRPEGSVSTLKIQRTERGDSAVYLCASSLSVTENYGYTFGSGTRLTVV.

This sequence joins TRBV13 and TRBJ2-1; D might be TRBD1 (6 bases). Germline V gene data show CDR1 as PRHDT and CDR2 as FYEKMQ (reference sequence). The CDR3 runs to 18 residues. V lost 4 bases, J lost 8 bases, and 27 bases lay in between. CDR3 nucleotides: TGTGCCAGCAGCTCGTACCCTATCAGGGGCATTCCACGGGATGAGCAGTTCTTC. This translates into CASSSYPIRGIPRDEQFF.

This clone was recorded a few times. This chain connects TRBV30 to TRBJ2-7, with D possibly matching TRBD2 (5 bases). The CDR3 extends over 15 amino acids. The germline CDR1 and CDR2 sequences are GTSNPN and SVGIG (reference sequence). V lost 0 bases, J lost 3 bases, and 15 bases lay in between. The CDR3 nucleotides read TGTGCCTGGAGTGTTGAGGGATTCCGATACTACGAGCAGTACTTC. Its protein product is CAWSVEGFRYYEQYF. Full variable domain (outside the CDR3, taken from reference TRBV30 and TRBJ2-7): SQTIHQWPATLVQPVGSPLSLECTVEGTSNPNLYWYRQAAGRGLQLLFYSVGIGQISSEVPQNLSASRPQDRQFILSSKKLLLSDSGFYLCAWSVEGFRYYEQYFGPGTRLTVT.

The rearrangement uses TRBV27 and TRBJ1-2, with 8 bases that match TRBD1. The CDR3 totals 15 residues. The trim removed 3 bases at V and 6 bases at J, leaving 9 bases unmatched. Germline lookup yields CDR1 MNHEY and CDR2 SMNVEV (reference sequence). CDR3 protein: CASSFTQQGGDGYTF. CDR3 nucleotides: TGTGCCAGCAGTTTCACCCAACAGGGGGGGGATGGCTACACCTTC.

The V call is TRBV11-2, the J call TRBJ2-1; D unresolved. V was trimmed by 4 bases and J by 5 bases, leaving 9 bases between them. This CDR3 has 13 amino acids. From germline, CDR1 is SGHAT and CDR2 FQNNGV. In nucleotides, the CDR3 is TGTGCCAGCAGCTCTTTGGTCGACAATGAGCAGTTCTTC. It yields the protein CASSSLVDNEQFF. Drawing the rest from reference TRBV11-2 and TRBJ2-1, the complete variable domain is EAGVAQSPRYKIIEKRQSVAFWCNPISGHATLYWYQQILGQGPKLLIQFQNNGVVDDSQLPKDRFSAERLKGVDSTLKIQPAKLEDSAVYLCASSSLVDNEQFFGPGTRLTVL.

This chain joins TRBV5-1 and TRBJ2-3; 9 nucleotides line up with TRBD1. Trimming cost V 3 bases and J 2 bases; bases outside gene matches: 4. CDR3 length: 15 residues. Germline V CDR1 and CDR2: SGHRS, YFSETQ. In DNA, the CDR3 is TGCGCCAGCAGCTACAGGGACAGGGACACAGATACGCAGTATTTT. Protein product: CASSYRDRDTDTQYF.

This clone was counted between two and nine times. The chain is built from TRBV6-5 and TRBJ2-7; tentatively, D is TRBD1 (8 bases). Germline V lookup: CDR1 MNHEY, CDR2 SVGAGI. The length of the CDR3 is 15 residues. V lost 2 bases to trimming and J lost 7 bases, with 18 bases between them. CDR3 in DNA: TGTGCCAGCAGTTACCCCACAGGGGGGGCTGGGGAGCAGTACTTC. This encodes CASSYPTGGAGEQYF.

The chain combines TRBV9 with TRBJ2-1, with TRBD2 matching over 9 bases. The length of the CDR3 is 14 residues. Per the germline V gene, CDR1 is SGDLS and CDR2 is YYNGEE. V lost 3 bases and J lost 9; bases outside the gene matches: 7. Here the CDR3 DNA reads TGTGCCAGCAGCGCTCTTCTAGCGGGGACTGAGCAGTTCTTC. Its protein is CASSALLAGTEQFF.

This clone has a handful of counts. V and J are TRBV29-1 and TRBJ2-7; D call uncertain. Trimming removed 6 bases from V and 0 bases from J, with 15 bases in between. The CDR3 length is 14 residues. Per germline, CDR1 SQVTM and CDR2 ANQGSEA. CDR3 nucleotide sequence: TGCAGCGTAAGAGGTGCCTTAAGCTCCTACGAGCAGTACTTC. It specifies CSVRGALSSYEQYF.

The rearrangement links TRBV5-1 to TRBJ2-7, with D perhaps matching TRBD2 (6 bases). The CDR3 runs to 14 residues. CDR1 is SGHRS, CDR2 YFSETQ, per germline. The ends were cut back, 0 bases at V and 3 bases at J, with 10 bases in the middle. CDR3 amino acids: CASSLGPAGYEQYF. CDR3 DNA: TGCGCCAGCAGCTTGGGGCCAGCGGGCTACGAGCAGTACTTC.

The V and J genes are TRBV5-1 and TRBJ1-2, with 7 bases that match TRBD1. This CDR3 has 14 amino acids. V dropped 4 bases and J dropped 6; count of bases not matched to a gene: 9. Germline V gives CDR1 SGHRS, CDR2 YFSETQ. The CDR3 spells CASSPDRVGDGYTF. The CDR3 nucleotides read TGCGCCAGCAGCCCCGACAGGGTTGGAGATGGCTACACCTTC.

A few counts support this clone. This sequence joins TRBV25-1 and TRBJ2-3; 7 bases fit TRBD2. V was pared by 5 bases and J by 4 bases, with 15 bases of the junction left unmatched. The CDR3 length is 17 residues. CDR1 is MGHDK, CDR2 SYGVNS, per germline. The CDR3 DNA reads as TGTGCCAGCAGTCCCCCTGGCGGGACTACAACTTCAGATACGCAGTATTTT. Residues: CASSPPGGTTTSDTQYF.

This clone was observed a few times. The chain is built from TRBV18 and TRBJ1-6; 8 nucleotides align to TRBD1. V lost 3 bases, J lost 8 bases, and 0 bases stayed unmatched. There are 13 residues in the CDR3. The germline V gene has CDR1 KGHSH and CDR2 LQKENI. CDR3 amino acids: CASSPDRDSPLHF. In DNA, the CDR3 is TGTGCCAGCTCACCGGACAGGGATTCACCCCTCCACTTT.

This clone was detected only a few times. This chain uses TRBV5-1 with TRBJ1-5; D is perhaps TRBD1 (5 bases). The CDR3 sequence is 15 residues long. Germline CDR1 SGHRS, CDR2 YFSETQ. Trimming took 1 base from V and 0 from J, leaving 8 bases between them. CDR3 coding DNA: TGCGCCAGCAGCTTGCGGGGGTATAGCAATCAGCCCCAGCATTTT. Amino acid sequence: CASSLRGYSNQPQHF.

This rearrangement joins TRBV7-9 to TRBJ2-2; TRBD2 matches at 7 bases. V lost 1 base to trimming and J lost 0 bases; unmatched junction nucleotides: 8. Germline values: CDR1 SEHNR, CDR2 FQNEAQ (reference sequence). This CDR3 has 18 residues. CDR3 sequence: CASSLVPGGRTNTGELFF. As DNA, the CDR3 is TGTGCCAGCAGCTTAGTTCCCGGCGGGAGAACGAACACCGGGGAGCTGTTTTTT.

This sequence joins TRBV5-1 and TRBJ2-1; 10 bases are a match to TRBD1. With 4 bases clipped from V and 7 bases from J, the junction kept 5 bases outside the gene matches. CDR1 is SGHRS, CDR2 YFSETQ, per germline. The CDR3 covers 14 residues. CDR3 nucleotide sequence: TGCGCCAGCAGCGACGGGACAGGGGCAAATGAGCAGTTCTTC. It translates to CASSDGTGANEQFF.

Only a few counts were recorded for this clone. V and J are TRBV28 and TRBJ2-5, with 8 nucleotides matching TRBD1. Trimming took 5 bases from V and 5 from J; bases not matched to a gene: 7. The germline V gene has CDR1 MDHEN and CDR2 SYDVKM. The CDR3 totals 14 residues. The CDR3 loop is CASSIRTGKETQYF. The CDR3 DNA reads TGTGCCAGCAGTATACGGACAGGGAAGGAGACCCAGTACTTC.

This clone was observed a few times. This chain uses TRBV7-2 with TRBJ2-2; TRBD1 matches at 10 bases. CDR1 is SGHTA, CDR2 FQGNSA, per germline. The CDR3 is made up of 17 amino acids. V lost 1 base and J lost 6; bases outside the gene matches: 8. In DNA, the CDR3 is TGTGCCAGCAGCTTAGGTCGGAGACAGGGGGCTGCCGGGGAGCTGTTTTTT. It is translated as CASSLGRRQGAAGELFF. Variable domain in full (rest from reference TRBV7-2 and TRBJ2-2): GAGVSQSPSNKVTEKGKDVELRCDPISGHTALYWYRQSLGQGLEFLIYFQGNSAPDKSGLPSDRFSAERTGGSVSTLTIQRTQQEDSAVYLCASSLGRRQGAAGELFFGEGSRLTVL.

There are many counts of this clone. The CDR3 nucleotides read TGTGCCAGCAGCAAAGTCTTCAGTAGGTACCCTGGGCAGGAAAAACTGTTTTTT. This codes for CASSKVFSRYPGQEKLFF. V gene TRBV21-1 combines with J gene TRBJ1-4; no DNA check was done on the table's D call, TRBD1. TRBV21-1 is a pseudogene locus. This CDR3 spans 18 amino acids.

This clone appeared a few times. This rearrangement joins TRBV15 to TRBJ2-7; D is undetermined. The V gene's germline CDR1 is LNHNV and CDR2 YYDKDF (reference sequence). The V gene lost 0 bases and the J gene lost 4 bases, with 7 bases spanning the gap. This CDR3 contains 13 residues. CDR3 DNA: TGTGCCACCAGCAGAGATCAAAAGTACGAGCAGTACTTC. It specifies CATSRDQKYEQYF.

The rearrangement joins TRBV5-6 to TRBJ2-5; the match to TRBD2 covers 9 bases. The J call may be mistaken, given a closer DNA end match to TRBJ2-7. This CDR3 is 15 amino acids long. CDR1 SGHDT and CDR2 YYEEEE come from the germline V gene. The CDR3 DNA sequence: TGTGCCAGCAGCTGGAAGCGGGGGGACTCCTACGAGCAGTACTTC. Protein product: CASSWKRGDSYEQYF.

This clone was found a few times. The chain combines TRBV6-5 with TRBJ2-3, with a tentative D call TRBD1 (8 bases). The CDR3 contains 15 residues. Trimming stripped 8 bases from V and 4 bases from J, with 19 bases between. The germline V gene encodes CDR1 MNHEY and CDR2 SVGAGI. In nucleotides, the CDR3 is TGTGCCAGCTCCCTACAGGGGGGGACCGCAGATACGCAGTATTTT. This gives the protein CASSLQGGTADTQYF.

This clone was counted a few times. The same CDR3 also results from other DNA sequences found in this sample. The rearrangement links TRBV9 to TRBJ2-7; TRBD1 agrees at 9 bases. Trimming cost V 2 bases and J 5 bases; bases outside gene matches: 5. Per the germline V gene, CDR1 is SGDLS and CDR2 is YYNGEE. The CDR3 extends over 14 amino acids. The CDR3: CASSVGQGSHEQYF. The CDR3 DNA sequence: TGTGCCAGCAGCGTTGGACAGGGGTCCCACGAGCAGTACTTC.

This chain connects TRBV5-1 to TRBJ2-5; D may be TRBD2 (8 bases). The CDR3 is made up of 16 amino acids. Germline CDR1 is SGHRS and CDR2 is YFSETQ. V gave up 4 bases and J gave up 5 bases, with 21 bases separating them. DNA of the CDR3: TGCGCCAGCAGCCGGGAGGGGGCCCCGGCCGGCGAGACCCAGTACTTC. It yields the protein CASSREGAPAGETQYF. The full variable domain, its missing parts supplied by reference TRBV5-1 and TRBJ2-5, is KAGVTQTPRYLIKTRGQQVTLSCSPISGHRSVSWYQQTPGQGLQFLFEYFSETQRNKGNFPGRFSGRQFSNSRSEMNVSTLELGDSALYLCASSREGAPAGETQYFGPGTRLLVL.